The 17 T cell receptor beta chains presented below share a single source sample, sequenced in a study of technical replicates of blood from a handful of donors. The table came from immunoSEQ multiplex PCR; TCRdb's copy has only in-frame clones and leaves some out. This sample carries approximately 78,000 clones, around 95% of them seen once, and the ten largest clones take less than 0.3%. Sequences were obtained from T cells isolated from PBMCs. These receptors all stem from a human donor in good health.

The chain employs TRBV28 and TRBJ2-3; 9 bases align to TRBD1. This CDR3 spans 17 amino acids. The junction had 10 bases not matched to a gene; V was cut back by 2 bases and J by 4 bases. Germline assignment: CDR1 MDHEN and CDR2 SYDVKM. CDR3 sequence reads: CASSLRKTGGVADTQYF. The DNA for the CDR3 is TGTGCCAGCAGTTTAAGAAAAACAGGGGGCGTAGCAGATACGCAGTATTTT.

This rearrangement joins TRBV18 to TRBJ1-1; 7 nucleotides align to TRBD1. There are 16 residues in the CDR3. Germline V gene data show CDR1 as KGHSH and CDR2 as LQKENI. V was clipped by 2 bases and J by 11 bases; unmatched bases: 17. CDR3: CASSPNDGQVSPEAFF. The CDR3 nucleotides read TGTGCCAGCTCACCAAACGATGGACAGGTTAGTCCAGAGGCTTTCTTT.

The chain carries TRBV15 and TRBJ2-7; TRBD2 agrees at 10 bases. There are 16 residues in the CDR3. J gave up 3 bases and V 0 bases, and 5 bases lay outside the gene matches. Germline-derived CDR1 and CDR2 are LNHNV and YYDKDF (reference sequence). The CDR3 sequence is CATSREAGGPVYEQYF. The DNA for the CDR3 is TGTGCCACCAGCAGAGAAGCGGGAGGGCCGGTCTACGAGCAGTACTTC.

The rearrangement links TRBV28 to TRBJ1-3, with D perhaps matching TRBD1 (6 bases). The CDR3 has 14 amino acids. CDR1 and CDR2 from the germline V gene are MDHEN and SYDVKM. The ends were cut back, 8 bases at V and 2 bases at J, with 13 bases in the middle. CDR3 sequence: CASGSRGTGNTIYF. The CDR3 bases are TGTGCCAGCGGCAGCAGGGGAACTGGAAACACCATATATTTT. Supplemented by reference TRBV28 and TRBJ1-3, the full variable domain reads DVKVTQSSRYLVKRTGEKVFLECVQDMDHENMFWYRQDPGLGLRLIYFSYDVKMKEKGDIPEGYSVSREKKERFSLILESASTNQTSMYLCASGSRGTGNTIYFGEGSWLTVV.

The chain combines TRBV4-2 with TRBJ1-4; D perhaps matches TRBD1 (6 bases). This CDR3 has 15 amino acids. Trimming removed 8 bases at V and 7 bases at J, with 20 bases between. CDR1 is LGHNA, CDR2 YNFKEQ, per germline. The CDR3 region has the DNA TGTGCCAGCCGCCCAGGGGCAGGGGAGGGTGAAAAACTGTTTTTT. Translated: CASRPGAGEGEKLFF.

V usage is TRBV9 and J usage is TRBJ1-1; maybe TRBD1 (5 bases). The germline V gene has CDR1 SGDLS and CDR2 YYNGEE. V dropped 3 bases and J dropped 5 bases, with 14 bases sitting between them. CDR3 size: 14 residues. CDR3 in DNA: TGTGCCAGCAGCGCGGAACTGGGGGGGACTGAAGCTTTCTTT. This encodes CASSAELGGTEAFF.

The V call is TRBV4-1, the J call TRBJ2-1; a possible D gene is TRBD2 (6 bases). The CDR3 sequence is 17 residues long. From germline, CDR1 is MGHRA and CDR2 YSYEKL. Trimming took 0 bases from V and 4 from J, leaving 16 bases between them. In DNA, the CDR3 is TGCGCCAGCAGCCAAGATGGGGGGTTGACCGGGTACAATGAGCAGTTCTTC. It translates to CASSQDGGLTGYNEQFF.

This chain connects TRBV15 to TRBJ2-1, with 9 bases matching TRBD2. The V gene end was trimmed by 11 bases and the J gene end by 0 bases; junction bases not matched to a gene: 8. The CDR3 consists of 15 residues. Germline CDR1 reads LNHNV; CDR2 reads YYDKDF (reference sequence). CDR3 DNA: TGTGCCGTCGAGGCGGGGGGGAGCTCCTACAATGAGCAGTTCTTC. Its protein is CAVEAGGSSYNEQFF.

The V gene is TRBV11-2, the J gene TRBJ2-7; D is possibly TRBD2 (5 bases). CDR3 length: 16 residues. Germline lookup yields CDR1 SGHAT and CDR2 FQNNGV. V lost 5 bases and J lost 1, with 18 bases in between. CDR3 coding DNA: TGTGCCAGCAGCACCCCGAGGGCGGTCGCTTCCTACGAGCAGTACTTC. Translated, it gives CASSTPRAVASYEQYF.

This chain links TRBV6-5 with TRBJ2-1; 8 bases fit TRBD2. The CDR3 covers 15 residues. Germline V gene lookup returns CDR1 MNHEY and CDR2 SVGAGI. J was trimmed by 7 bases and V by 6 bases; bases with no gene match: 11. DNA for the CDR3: TGTGCCAGCAGGGACAAGGGACTAGTTAAAAATGAGCAGTTCTTC. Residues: CASRDKGLVKNEQFF.

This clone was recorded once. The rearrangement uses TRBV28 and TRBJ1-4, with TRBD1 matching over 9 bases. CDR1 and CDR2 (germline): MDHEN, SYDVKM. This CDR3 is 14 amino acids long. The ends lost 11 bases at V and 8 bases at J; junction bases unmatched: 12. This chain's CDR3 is CAGGGGQGREKLFF. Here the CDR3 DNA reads TGTGCCGGTGGGGGGGGACAGGGTCGAGAAAAACTGTTTTTT. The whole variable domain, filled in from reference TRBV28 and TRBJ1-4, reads DVKVTQSSRYLVKRTGEKVFLECVQDMDHENMFWYRQDPGLGLRLIYFSYDVKMKEKGDIPEGYSVSREKKERFSLILESASTNQTSMYLCAGGGGQGREKLFFGSGTQLSVL.

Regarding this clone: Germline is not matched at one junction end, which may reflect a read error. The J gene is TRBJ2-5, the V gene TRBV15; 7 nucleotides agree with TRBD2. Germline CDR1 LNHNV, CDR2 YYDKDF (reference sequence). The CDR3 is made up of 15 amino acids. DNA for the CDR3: TGTGCCACCAGCAGAGATCTCGCGGGAGCAGAGACTCAGTACTTC. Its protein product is CATSRDLAGAETQYF.

The CDR3 spells CASSRSGGKWGTEAFF. The CDR3 DNA sequence: TGCGCCAGCAGCCGGTCAGGGGGCAAGTGGGGCACTGAAGCTTTCTTT. J is TRBJ1-1 and V is TRBV4-1; 8 nucleotides line up with TRBD1. Germline CDR1 is MGHRA and CDR2 is YSYEKL. There are 16 residues in the CDR3. Losses at the gene ends were 4 bases for V and 4 bases for J; bases not matched to a gene: 11.

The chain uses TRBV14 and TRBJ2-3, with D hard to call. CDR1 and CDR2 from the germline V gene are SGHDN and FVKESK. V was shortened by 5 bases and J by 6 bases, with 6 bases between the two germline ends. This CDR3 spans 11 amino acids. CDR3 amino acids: CASSSSDTQYF. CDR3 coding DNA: TGTGCCAGCAGCTCGTCCGATACGCAGTATTTT. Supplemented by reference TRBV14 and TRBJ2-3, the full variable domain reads EAGVTQFPSHSVIEKGQTVTLRCDPISGHDNLYWYRRVMGKEIKFLLHFVKESKQDESGMPNNRFLAERTGGTYSTLKVQPAELEDSGVYFCASSSSDTQYFGPGTRLTVL.

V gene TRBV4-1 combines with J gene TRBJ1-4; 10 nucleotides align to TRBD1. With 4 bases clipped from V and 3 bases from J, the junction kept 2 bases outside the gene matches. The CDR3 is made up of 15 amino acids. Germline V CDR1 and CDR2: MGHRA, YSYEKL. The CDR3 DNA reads TGCGCCAGCAGCCGGGGACAGGGGCCTAATGAAAAACTGTTTTTT. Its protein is CASSRGQGPNEKLFF.

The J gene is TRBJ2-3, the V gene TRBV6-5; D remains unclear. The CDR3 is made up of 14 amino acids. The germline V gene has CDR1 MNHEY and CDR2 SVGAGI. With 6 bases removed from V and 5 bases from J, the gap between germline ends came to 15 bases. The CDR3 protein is CASSYRGDVDTQYF. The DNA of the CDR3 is TGTGCCAGCAGCTACAGAGGAGACGTAGATACGCAGTATTTT.

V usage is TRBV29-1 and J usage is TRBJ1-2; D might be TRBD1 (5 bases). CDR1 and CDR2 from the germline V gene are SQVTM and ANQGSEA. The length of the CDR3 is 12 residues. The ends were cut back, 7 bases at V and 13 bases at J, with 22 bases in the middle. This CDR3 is CSANRFEGISTF. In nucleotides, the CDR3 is TGCAGCGCGAACAGGTTTGAAGGGATTTCCACCTTC.